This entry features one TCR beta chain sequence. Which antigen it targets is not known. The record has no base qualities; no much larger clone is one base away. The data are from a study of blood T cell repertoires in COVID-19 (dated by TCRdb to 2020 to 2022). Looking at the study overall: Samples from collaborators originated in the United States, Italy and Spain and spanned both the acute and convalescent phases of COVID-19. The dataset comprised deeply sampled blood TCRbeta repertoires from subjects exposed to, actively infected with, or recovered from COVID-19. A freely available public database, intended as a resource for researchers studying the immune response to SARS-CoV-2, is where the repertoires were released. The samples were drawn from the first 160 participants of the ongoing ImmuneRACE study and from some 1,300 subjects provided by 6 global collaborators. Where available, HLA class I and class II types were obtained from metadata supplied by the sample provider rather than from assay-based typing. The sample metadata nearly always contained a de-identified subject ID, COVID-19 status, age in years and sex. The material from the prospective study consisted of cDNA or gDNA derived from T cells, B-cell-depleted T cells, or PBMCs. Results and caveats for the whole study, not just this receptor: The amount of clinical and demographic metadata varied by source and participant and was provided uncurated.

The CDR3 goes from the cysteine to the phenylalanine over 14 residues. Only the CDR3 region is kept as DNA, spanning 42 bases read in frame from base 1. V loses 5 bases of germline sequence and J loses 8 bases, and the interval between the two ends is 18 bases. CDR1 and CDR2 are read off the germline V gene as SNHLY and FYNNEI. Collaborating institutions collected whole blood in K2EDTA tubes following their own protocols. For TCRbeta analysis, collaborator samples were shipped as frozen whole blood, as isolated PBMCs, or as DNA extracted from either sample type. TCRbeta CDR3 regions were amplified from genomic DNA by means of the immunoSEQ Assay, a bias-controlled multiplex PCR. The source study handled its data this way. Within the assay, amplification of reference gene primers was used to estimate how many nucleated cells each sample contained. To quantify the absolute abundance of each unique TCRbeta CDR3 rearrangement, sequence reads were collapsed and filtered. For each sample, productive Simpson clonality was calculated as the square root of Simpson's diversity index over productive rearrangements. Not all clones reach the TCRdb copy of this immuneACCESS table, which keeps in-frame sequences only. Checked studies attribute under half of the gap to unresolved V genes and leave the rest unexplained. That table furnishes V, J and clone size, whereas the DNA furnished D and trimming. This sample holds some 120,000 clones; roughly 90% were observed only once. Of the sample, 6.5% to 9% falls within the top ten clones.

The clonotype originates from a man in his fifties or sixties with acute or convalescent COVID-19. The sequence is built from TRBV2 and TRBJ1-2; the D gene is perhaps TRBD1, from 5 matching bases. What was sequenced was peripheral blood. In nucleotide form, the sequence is TGTGCCAGCAGTTTCCTCCGTGCGGGGGAAGGCTACACCTTC. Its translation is CASSFLRAGEGYTF.